The clone carrying this TCR beta chain was detected only once. Per germline, CDR1 SEHNR and CDR2 FQNEAQ (reference sequence). The length of the CDR3 is 17 residues. V was cut by 7 bases and J by 0 bases, with 16 bases left in between. This specimen belongs to a study of blood T cell repertoires in COVID-19. Study-level information: The study drew acute and convalescent COVID-19 samples from the United States, Italy and Spain. T cells, B-cell-depleted T cells, or PBMCs supplied cDNA or gDNA.

As processed by the authors: Reference gene primers were amplified, and this amplification served to estimate nucleated cell counts. This table comes from immunoSEQ multiplex PCR, and its TCRdb copy is limited to in-frame clones, with some not included. That table gives V, J and clone size, and the DNA gave D and trimming. Seen here are about 65,000 clones, approximately 80% observed once, and the top ten hold 25% to 40%. Source material: peripheral blood. The source of this sequence is a human donor in a cohort sampled during active COVID-19. The chain links TRBV7-9 to TRBJ2-6, with D perhaps matching TRBD2 (7 bases). DNA for the CDR3: TGTGCCAGCACCAAAGGGGGGGGACTCTCTGGGGCCAACGTCCTGACTTTC. Translation gives CASTKGGGLSGANVLTF.